This T cell receptor beta chain was documented in a study of breast tumors, draining lymph nodes, adjacent tissues. As to this clonotype: Its antigen is unidentified. At one boundary the junction diverges from the germline segment, which might be a read error.

The lymph nodes were axillary draining lymph nodes from breast cancer patients. One entry per CDR3 protein results from TCRdb running MiXCR on the multiplex PCR reads. The data contain about 110,000 distinct CDR3 sequences, 30% of them singletons. The CDR3 covers 16 residues. In germline, CDR1 is SGHRS, CDR2 YFSETQ. The study's findings and limits: Tumor T cell lymph node origin was a supported hypothesis, not proven. Compared with lymph nodes, tumors were less diverse; compared with nontumor tissue, more. Luminal-like breast cancer showed significantly greater tumor-nontumor repertoire similarity than basal-like breast cancer did.

The sample consisted of axillary lymph node tissue. The chain employs TRBV5-1 and TRBJ2-7, with D hard to call. The origin of this receptor is a female donor with breast cancer. Some clones in this sample may be carry-over from other donors' samples. The CDR3 sequence: CASSLDGRPSAYKQYF. The CDR3 DNA reads as TGCGCCAGCAGCTTGGATGGCAGGCCCAGCGCCTACAAGCAGTACTTC.